This TCR beta chain was captured in a study of blood T cell repertoires in COVID-19. Study context: PBMCs, B-cell-depleted T cells, or T cells provided the cDNA or gDNA that made up the material.

Libraries were prepared by immunoSEQ multiplex PCR; TCRdb keeps only in-frame clonotypes and omits some of them. The table shows some 70,000 clones, with approximately 84% occurring only once. Between the trimmed V and J ends, which lost 3 bases and 7 bases, there was a span of 4 bases. This CDR3 comprises 12 residues. The clonotype was recovered from a woman in her sixties or seventies with acute or convalescent COVID-19. Material for sequencing was peripheral blood. The V call is TRBV12-3 or TRBV12-4, the J call TRBJ1-6; D is uncertain. The CDR3 coding sequence is TGTGCCAGCAGTTTCGTGAATTCACCCCTCCACTTT. It specifies CASSFVNSPLHF.